The next 10 T cell receptor beta chains were all read from a single sample in a study of blood T cell repertoires in COVID-19 (TCRdb year 2020). Receptors were amplified or captured by the immunoSEQ multiplex PCR assay. TCRdb re-hosts the immuneACCESS table, in-frame sequences only. Its copies lack some clones; in the studies checked, an unresolved V gene accounts for under half of them, and the cause for the rest is not known. For this sample there are more than 150,000 clones; about nine tenths appear just once. The ten largest clonotypes hold roughly 2.2% of the sample. The sample was peripheral blood. The receptors were sampled from a woman between 65 and 79 years old with acute or convalescent COVID-19.

Comment on this clone: This sample includes further DNA sequences coding for the same CDR3. The rearrangement links TRBV7-3 to TRBJ2-5; 11 bases agree with TRBD2. The germline gives CDR1 SGHTA, CDR2 FQGTGA. V shed 0 bases and J 5 bases; nucleotides not matched to a gene: 2. The CDR3 covers 15 residues. CDR3 loop: CASSLTSGGAETQYF. The CDR3 DNA reads TGTGCCAGCAGCTTAACTAGCGGGGGGGCGGAGACCCAGTACTTC. Full variable domain (missing parts from reference TRBV7-3 and TRBJ2-5): GAGVSQTPSNKVTEKGKYVELRCDPISGHTALYWYRQSLGQGPEFLIYFQGTGAADDSGLPNDRFFAVRPEGSVSTLKIQRTERGDSAVYLCASSLTSGGAETQYFGPGTRLLVL.

This clone was seen a single time. The gene calls are TRBV18 and TRBJ1-4; TRBD1 matches at 10 bases. From germline, CDR1 is KGHSH and CDR2 LQKENI. CDR3 size: 18 residues. After removal of 4 bases from V and 0 bases from J, the junction contained 8 bases not matched to a gene. CDR3 region: CASSRETGGTSTNEKLFF. The CDR3 DNA reads as TGTGCCAGCTCACGAGAGACAGGGGGCACCTCAACTAATGAAAAACTGTTTTTT.

This chain links TRBV25-1 with TRBJ1-4; D remains ambiguous. Germline CDR1 and CDR2: MGHDK and SYGVNS. There are 13 residues in the CDR3. V dropped 6 bases and J dropped 5 bases, with 10 bases sitting between them. This chain's CDR3 is CASRFETNEKLFF. CDR3 coding DNA: TGTGCCAGCAGATTCGAAACAAATGAAAAACTGTTTTTT.

The chain links TRBV5-1 to TRBJ2-2; D is undetermined. The CDR3 covers 16 residues. The germline V gene has CDR1 SGHRS and CDR2 YFSETQ. The germline V and J ends were trimmed by 7 bases and 0 bases, with 16 bases remaining between them. The CDR3 reads CASSPPTTTNTGELFF. The CDR3 bases are TGCGCCAGCTCTCCCCCGACGACAACGAACACCGGGGAGCTGTTTTTT.

CDR3 loop: CASSIKAGPNYGYTF. DNA for the CDR3: TGTGCCAGTAGTATAAAAGCAGGGCCTAACTATGGCTACACCTTC. This chain connects TRBV19 to TRBJ1-2; D possibly corresponds to TRBD1 (5 bases). CDR3 length: 15 amino acids. Germline-derived CDR1 and CDR2 are LNHDA and SQIVND (reference sequence). The V end was cut by 2 bases, the J end by 0 bases, with 10 bases between.

This rearrangement joins TRBV2 to TRBJ1-5, with D perhaps matching TRBD1 (5 bases). Germline V gene data show CDR1 as SNHLY and CDR2 as FYNNEI. The CDR3 is 16 amino acids. V was cut by 6 bases and J by 4 bases, with 19 bases left in between. In nucleotides, the CDR3 is TGTGCCAGCAGGAAGCAAACAGGCTTAGAAAATCAGCCCCAGCATTTT. Its protein is CASRKQTGLENQPQHF.

The chain uses TRBV6-5 and TRBJ1-1, with a weak D call TRBD1 (5 bases). Looked up from germline, CDR1 is MNHEY and CDR2 is SVGAGI. CDR3 length: 14 amino acids. Trimming stripped 4 bases from V and 6 bases from J, with 15 bases between. For the CDR3, the DNA is TGTGCCAGCAGTTCAGTCATGGGGGGAGCTGAAGCTTTCTTT. Translated, it gives CASSSVMGGAEAFF.

The rearrangement uses TRBV2 and TRBJ2-5, with D maybe TRBD1 (5 bases). The CDR3 sequence is 12 residues long. V lost 6 bases, J lost 3 bases, and 8 bases lay in between. Germline V gene data show CDR1 as SNHLY and CDR2 as FYNNEI. This chain's CDR3 is CASRTDEETQYF. The CDR3 DNA reads TGTGCCAGCAGGACAGACGAAGAGACCCAGTACTTC.

V usage is TRBV9 and J usage is TRBJ1-1; the D is unclear. Trimming stripped 2 bases from V and 1 base from J, with 6 bases between. CDR1 SGDLS and CDR2 YYNGEE come from the germline V gene. The CDR3 is made up of 13 amino acids. CDR3 nucleotide sequence: TGTGCCAGCAGCGTTGAGGGGAACACTGAAGCTTTCTTT. This gives the protein CASSVEGNTEAFF.

This clone has only one observation. The chain links TRBV2 to TRBJ2-3; D might be TRBD1 (7 bases). The V end was cut by 4 bases, the J end by 6 bases, with 14 bases between. Germline CDR1 is SNHLY and CDR2 is FYNNEI. This CDR3 is built from 14 residues. CDR3 loop: CASSVPRGVDTQYF. CDR3 coding DNA: TGTGCCAGCAGTGTGCCCAGGGGGGTGGATACGCAGTATTTT.